The 9 T cell receptor beta chains listed next were all sequenced from one sample in a study of regulatory T cells listed by TCRdb under 2018. These receptors have no known antigen. Preparation of the library involved the immunoSEQ multiplex PCR assay. The multiplex PCR used 52 forward TRBV primers and 13 reverse TRBJ primers, with assay-based and computational corrections for amplification bias. As stored in TCRdb, this immuneACCESS dataset retains in-frame rearrangements with V and J assigned. A fraction of the clones does not appear; measured against another copy, unresolved V genes explain less than half of the discrepancy, and the remainder lacks a known reason. The sample includes some 30,000 clones, with about 93% observed a single time. The ten largest clones capture around 0.94% of the sample. Findings and caveats that apply to the study as a whole: Enrichment for hydrophobic residues at CDR3 positions 6 and 7 was found in conventional CD4+ T cells from CD3G-deficient patients, suggesting more self-reactive specificities.

The specimen was conventional CD4+ T cells sorted from blood. These receptors were taken from a child aged 2 to 15 with CD3G deficiency.

The chain employs TRBV28 and TRBJ1-2; maybe TRBD1 (6 bases). Trimming took 5 bases from V and 11 from J, leaving 15 bases between them. CDR3 length: 12 residues. Germline V gene sequence: CDR1 MDHEN, CDR2 SYDVKM. CDR3 sequence reads: CASSPGGLGYTF. The CDR3 bases are TGTGCCAGCAGTCCCGGGGGGCTGGGGTACACCTTC.

The J gene is TRBJ1-1, the V gene TRBV6-6; possible D gene TRBD1, 5 bases. This CDR3 is built from 13 residues. The V gene lost 2 bases and the J gene lost 3 bases, with 7 bases spanning the gap. Germline values: CDR1 MNHNY, CDR2 SVGAGI (reference sequence). The CDR3 bases are TGTGCCAGCAGTTACCGGGGGGACACTGAAGCTTTCTTT. This translates into CASSYRGDTEAFF.

This chain uses TRBV28 with TRBJ1-2; 8 positions agree with TRBD1. Germline V lookup: CDR1 MDHEN, CDR2 SYDVKM. The length of the CDR3 is 13 residues. Trimming cost V 4 bases and J 8 bases; bases outside gene matches: 6. In nucleotides, the CDR3 is TGTGCCAGCAGTTCATTCCCAGGGGGCGGCTACACCTTC. Translating it yields CASSSFPGGGYTF.

This clone was observed a few times. The chain links TRBV6-6 to TRBJ2-6; 7 positions match TRBD1. V trimming: 5 bases; J trimming: 2 bases; junction bases outside the gene matches: 6. CDR3 length equals 16 residues. Germline lookup yields CDR1 MNHNY and CDR2 SVGAGI (reference sequence). The CDR3 here is CASSTAGTAGANVLTF. CDR3 sequence (DNA): TGTGCCAGCAGTACAGCCGGGACAGCTGGGGCCAACGTCCTGACTTTC.

The J gene is TRBJ2-7, the V gene TRBV11-3; weak D call: TRBD2 (5 bases). With 2 bases removed from V and 3 bases from J, the gap between germline ends came to 14 bases. The CDR3 has 15 amino acids. From germline, CDR1 is SGHNT and CDR2 YENEEA. The CDR3 DNA is TGTGCCAGCAGCTTAAGTTTGGACGGAGGCTACGAGCAGTACTTC. Its translation: CASSLSLDGGYEQYF.

The chain joins TRBV5-1 to TRBJ2-7; TRBD2 is a possible D gene (5 bases). The CDR3 sequence is 15 residues long. The V and J ends lost 0 bases and 3 bases respectively, with 13 bases between them. From germline, CDR1 is SGHRS and CDR2 YFSETQ. The CDR3 nucleotides read TGCGCCAGCAGCTTGGGGGTAGCGCCAGACTACGAGCAGTACTTC. As protein: CASSLGVAPDYEQYF.

This rearrangement joins TRBV5-1 to TRBJ2-5, with unresolved D. The germline V gene encodes CDR1 SGHRS and CDR2 YFSETQ. The CDR3 runs 15 residues. V lost 4 bases, J lost 5 bases, and 18 bases lay in between. CDR3 DNA: TGCGCCAGCAGCCAAACGGACGGGTTGAGGGAGACCCAGTACTTC. It encodes CASSQTDGLRETQYF.

The V and J genes are TRBV11-2 and TRBJ2-2; perhaps TRBD2 as D (5 bases). CDR3 length equals 16 residues. Germline V gives CDR1 SGHAT, CDR2 FQNNGV. Trimming removed 4 bases from V and 1 base from J, with 13 bases in between. CDR3 in DNA: TGTGCCAGCAGCTCAAACCCACTAGAGAACACCGGGGAGCTGTTTTTT. It encodes CASSSNPLENTGELFF.

The gene calls are TRBV28 and TRBJ2-1, with D unclear. The CDR3 extends over 17 amino acids. Germline values: CDR1 MDHEN, CDR2 SYDVKM. V lost 3 bases and J lost 7, with 22 bases in between. CDR3 protein: CASSLAPGRTGGNEQFF. In DNA, the CDR3 is TGTGCCAGCAGTTTGGCACCCGGGCGGACGGGTGGGAATGAGCAGTTCTTC.